The TCR beta chain under discussion was sequenced for a study of T cell responses to AZD1222 COVID-19 vaccine. Broader study findings: Spike-spanning, vaccine-associated CD4 TCRs were dominant at 160-218 and 743-854. Repertoire sampling happened only post peak T cell response.

Libraries were prepared by immunoSEQ multiplex PCR; TCRdb keeps only in-frame clonotypes and omits some of them. The table records around 150,000 clones, 90% to 95% of them present only once. A remark on this clone: The antigen is undetermined.

The CDR3 spans 15 residues. Germline CDR1 LNHDA, CDR2 SQIVND (reference sequence). The V end was cut by 4 bases, the J end by 2 bases, with 12 bases between. The rearrangement joins TRBV19 to TRBJ1-5; a weak D match, TRBD1 (5 bases). The sequence was collected from an adult who received the AZD1222 COVID-19 vaccine. This specimen consisted of peripheral blood, obtained 28 days after the second AZD1222 dose. As DNA, the CDR3 is TGTGCCAGTAGTAAGGGGACGGGGGGCAATCAGCCCCAGCATTTT. This codes for CASSKGTGGNQPQHF.